The rows below give T cell receptor beta chains drawn from one sample of a study of blood T cell repertoires in COVID-19. Profiled with immunoSEQ multiplex PCR; TCRdb holds only in-frame clones, not every one. This table has hundreds of thousands of clones, roughly nine tenths appearing once. The sequenced sample was peripheral blood. The receptors were gathered from a woman between 50 and 59 years old with COVID-19, enrolled during active disease. Both conserved end residues are trimmed from each CDR3.

>TRBJ1-1|TRBV2
ASRGGPEAF
>TRBJ2-3|TRBV5-4
ASSFASTTDTQY
>TRBJ1-2|TRBV5-1
ASSPGDRGGYGYT
>TRBJ1-5|TRBV2
ASRDMHGFSNQPQH
>TRBJ2-7|TRBV18
ASSPGFQYEQY
>TRBJ1-6|TRBV6-5
ASSAGTGPSPLH
>TRBJ1-1|TRBV5-1
ASSSPVTLNTEAF
>TRBJ1-6|TRBV2
ASGSGTGRNSPLH
>TRBJ1-4|TRBV6-1
ASSETGNFDEKLF
>TRBJ1-1|TRBV10-2
ASSRTGQGAEAF
>TRBJ1-2|TRBV28
ASSLPGQGNYGYT
>TRBJ2-5|TRBV9
ASSVEGDPTGETQY
>TRBJ2-1|TRBV12-5
ASGLDRQGWDEQF
>TRBJ2-4|TRBV6-5
ASSYGSRQY
>TRBJ2-1|TRBV11-2
ASSLVSGGRNEQF
>TRBJ2-6|TRBV29-1
SVEASGLLSSGANVLT
>TRBJ1-1|TRBV3-1/TRBV3-2
ASSEAGRTEAF
>TRBJ2-7|TRBV6-5
ASDPRGSDEQY
>TRBJ2-1|TRBV2
ASSPRLAGWF
>TRBJ2-6|TRBV2
ASSTPSPDRGNYRVSGANVLT
>TRBJ2-2|TRBV10-3
AISRGQVNTGELF
>TRBJ1-4|TRBV5-1
ASSLEAGFGRAEKLF
>TRBJ1-1|TRBV5-8
ASSLLGRPTEAF
>TRBJ2-7|TRBV3-1/TRBV3-2
ASSRAHGSYEQY
>TRBJ2-7|TRBV7-2
ASSTKTGGNEQY
>TRBJ2-2|TRBV7-9
ASSPLGGELF
>TRBJ1-2|TRBV10-2
ASGTGLYGYT
>TRBJ1-4|TRBV5-8
ASSSSGTGVSQR
>TRBJ1-1|TRBV5-6
ASSLGGGVGTEAF
>TRBJ1-5|TRBV24-1
ATSTENFNQPQH
>TRBJ2-7|TRBV14
ASSQANYEQY
>TRBJ1-3|TRBV28
ASSLFSGSSGNTIY
>TRBJ2-7|TRBV6-5
ASTPPHGGRDEQY
>TRBJ1-1|TRBV6-5
ASSYGQGRAF
>TRBJ2-5|TRBV2
ASSPQGGQETQY
>TRBJ1-2|TRBV5-1
ASSLETGSYGYT
>TRBJ2-7|TRBV5-1
ASSLVGGNEQY
>TRBJ1-3|TRBV28
ASKRSGNTIY
>TRBJ1-1|TRBV7-9
ASSRGQAYTEAF
>TRBJ2-5|TRBV2
ASSWDRTQETQY
>TRBJ1-3|TRBV19
ASSMAGGYSGNTIY
>TRBJ2-2|TRBV7-2
ASRLGGGAGELF
>TRBJ1-2|TRBV5-4
ASSLGGPSDYGYT
>TRBJ2-3|TRBV19
ASSIGIAGDLTDTQY
>TRBJ1-3|TRBV3-1/TRBV3-2
ASSQNLRQTTIY
>TRBJ2-2|TRBV10-2
ASRQGTGSAGELF
>TRBJ2-1|TRBV24-1
ATSDPSGTSNGEQF
>TRBJ1-4|TRBV9
ASSVRQGGEKLF
>TRBJ1-1|TRBV19
ASSPRPGQENTEAF
>TRBJ1-2|TRBV30
AWSGQQRDGGYT
>TRBJ2-7|TRBV19
ASSKGPSGGASYEQY
>TRBJ2-1|TRBV4-2
ASSHLTSGRDNEQF
>TRBJ2-7|TRBV29-1
SVYSRRGYEQY
>TRBJ1-5|TRBV29-1
SVEDETGNQPQH
>TRBJ1-3|TRBV18
ASSPVPGGSGNTIY